Shown below are 9 T cell receptor beta chains from a single sample sequenced in a study of T cell repertoires in aging, cancer and after chemotherapy. Rearranged V-D-J TRB sequences were amplified with a mixed TRB-A/B primer pool. TCRdb used MiXCR to reprocess the multiplex PCR reads, holding one entry per CDR3 protein. The sample lists some 6,700 distinct CDR3 sequences; around 38% were seen once. Amplification of TCR beta used genomic DNA extracted from peripheral blood. Source material: blood. Source of these receptors: a human donor in good health.

This clonotype was detected a few times. The chain is built from TRBV5-6 and TRBJ1-2; D is ambiguous. The CDR3 consists of 16 residues. Trimming stripped 0 bases from V and 3 bases from J, with 15 bases between. Germline V gene data show CDR1 as SGHDT and CDR2 as YYEEEE. The CDR3 protein is CASSLAGLPPDYGYTF. The CDR3 bases are TGTGCCAGCAGCTTGGCAGGCCTCCCTCCGGACTATGGCTACACCTTC.

This chain joins TRBV6-6 and TRBJ2-3; TRBD2 matches at 11 bases. After removal of 6 bases from V and 4 bases from J, the junction contained 9 bases not matched to a gene. The CDR3 consists of 16 residues. Germline values: CDR1 MNHNY, CDR2 SVGAGI (reference sequence). CDR3 loop: CASRHTLAGGADTQYF. Written as DNA, the CDR3 is TGTGCCAGCAGGCACACCCTAGCGGGGGGCGCAGATACGCAGTATTTT.

The rearrangement joins TRBV20-1 to TRBJ2-5; D not resolved. Germline lookup yields CDR1 DFQATT and CDR2 SNEGSKA (reference sequence). The V end was cut by 8 bases, the J end by 2 bases, with 15 bases between. The CDR3 is made up of 13 amino acids. CDR3 loop: CSPTPWRQETQYF. CDR3 nucleotides: TGCAGTCCCACCCCCTGGCGGCAAGAGACCCAGTACTTC.

This chain uses TRBV6-5 with TRBJ2-7, with 8 nucleotides matching TRBD1. With V trimmed by 6 bases and J by 3 bases, 13 bases remained unmatched. Germline CDR1 MNHEY, CDR2 SVGAGI. CDR3 length: 16 residues. The CDR3 region has the DNA TGTGCCAGCAGGGGGGATGGACAGGGAACGCTCTACGAGCAGTACTTC. It is translated as CASRGDGQGTLYEQYF.

This clonotype was observed a handful of times. For the CDR3, the DNA is TGTGCCAGCAGCTCGACAGGGGGATACAATGAGCAGTTCTTC. This gives the protein CASSSTGGYNEQFF. This chain links TRBV6-5 with TRBJ2-1; 9 bases are a match to TRBD1. The CDR3 is made up of 14 amino acids. CDR1 and CDR2 from the germline V gene are MNHEY and SVGAGI. V gave up 6 bases and J gave up 4 bases; unmatched junction bases: 4.

V usage is TRBV5-1 and J usage is TRBJ2-2; 7 bases are a match to TRBD1. Germline loops: CDR1 SGHRS, CDR2 YFSETQ. This CDR3 has 15 amino acids. J lost 4 bases, V lost 3 bases, and 6 bases had no gene match. CDR3 in DNA: TGCGCCAGCAGCTGGGGGCAGGGGGTCACCGGGGAGCTGTTTTTT. Its translation is CASSWGQGVTGELFF.

The rearrangement joins TRBV5-1 to TRBJ2-3; D perhaps matches TRBD2 (6 bases). The CDR3 covers 16 residues. The germline CDR1 and CDR2 sequences are SGHRS and YFSETQ. V lost 0 bases and J 6 bases, leaving 17 bases between the germline ends. CDR3 residues: CASSLAGAGMEDTQYF. The DNA for the CDR3 is TGCGCCAGCAGCTTGGCGGGCGCGGGAATGGAGGATACGCAGTATTTT. The whole variable domain, filled in from reference TRBV5-1 and TRBJ2-3, reads KAGVTQTPRYLIKTRGQQVTLSCSPISGHRSVSWYQQTPGQGLQFLFEYFSETQRNKGNFPGRFSGRQFSNSRSEMNVSTLELGDSALYLCASSLAGAGMEDTQYFGPGTRLTVL.

There are a few counts of this clonotype. CDR3 residues: CASSSSGTGNYGYTF. The CDR3 bases are TGTGCCAGCAGTTCCTCCGGGACAGGGAACTATGGCTACACCTTC. The J gene is TRBJ1-2, the V gene TRBV28; 9 bases map to TRBD1. The CDR3 length is 15 residues. Unmatched junction bases numbered 5, after V lost 4 bases and J lost 2 bases. CDR1 and CDR2 (germline): MDHEN, SYDVKM.

This clonotype was counted only a few times. The gene calls are TRBV18 and TRBJ2-7; D assignment may be TRBD1 or TRBD2 (6 bases each). The CDR3 totals 16 residues. Trimming removed 6 bases from V and 0 bases from J, with 18 bases in between. Germline V gene data show CDR1 as KGHSH and CDR2 as LQKENI. CDR3 DNA sequence: TGTGCCAGCTCCGCGATGGGGGGCGCAGGCTCCTACGAGCAGTACTTC. It translates to CASSAMGGAGSYEQYF.